One sample yielded the 23 T cell receptor beta chains listed below, sequenced in a study of OX40 agonist ivuxolimab in advanced cancers. The protocol was immunoSEQ multiplex PCR, while the TCRdb copy is restricted to in-frame clones and leaves out a portion. This table holds tens of thousands of clones, more than 85% found once. Sequences were derived from CD4+ or CD8+ T cells sorted from blood, sampled in a trial of the OX40 agonist ivuxolimab. The receptors were gathered from an adult with an advanced solid tumor such as melanoma, head and neck, liver or kidney cancer.

The chain uses TRBV29-1 and TRBJ1-1; D is possibly TRBD1 (5 bases). The CDR3 is 12 amino acids. V was shortened by 7 bases and J by 5 bases, with 14 bases between the two germline ends. Germline V gene data show CDR1 as SQVTM and CDR2 as ANQGSEA. DNA for the CDR3: TGCAGCGCGTGGGACCGGGGGACTGAAGCTTTCTTT. This codes for CSAWDRGTEAFF. Full variable domain (remainder filled in from reference TRBV29-1 and TRBJ1-1): SAVISQKPSRDICQRGTSLTIQCQVDSQVTMMFWYRQQPGQSLTLIATANQGSEATYESGFVIDKFPISRPNLTFSTLTVSNMSPEDSSIYLCSAWDRGTEAFFGQGTRLTVV.

The genes are TRBV5-1 and TRBJ2-7; D might be TRBD2 (6 bases). V lost 4 bases, J lost 2 bases, and 16 bases lay in between. The CDR3 contains 15 residues. Germline CDR1 reads SGHRS; CDR2 reads YFSETQ. The CDR3 here is CASSPRGAETYEQYF. The CDR3 region has the DNA TGCGCCAGCAGCCCGCGGGGAGCGGAGACCTACGAGCAGTACTTC.

This rearrangement joins TRBV6-5 to TRBJ2-7; D ambiguous. V was pared by 7 bases and J by 3 bases, with 16 bases between. Germline V gene sequence: CDR1 MNHEY, CDR2 SVGAGI. The CDR3 sequence is 14 residues long. The DNA of the CDR3 is TGTGCCAGCAAGATGATCGAGAAGAGCTACGAGCAGTACTTC. It translates to CASKMIEKSYEQYF.

CDR3 DNA: TGTGCCAGCAGCCAAGGGGGCCCCAATCAGCCCCAGCATTTT. This translates into CASSQGGPNQPQHF. The chain employs TRBV7-9 and TRBJ1-5; 7 nucleotides agree with TRBD1. The CDR3 runs to 14 residues. Germline V gene data show CDR1 as SEHNR and CDR2 as FQNEAQ (reference sequence). J gave up 3 bases and V 5 bases, and 4 bases lay outside the gene matches. Looking up the rest from reference TRBV7-9 and TRBJ1-5 gives the full variable domain: DTGVSQNPRHKITKRGQNVTFRCDPISEHNRLYWYRQTLGQGPEFLTYFQNEAQLEKSRLLSDRFSAERPKGSFSTLEIQRTEQGDSAMYLCASSQGGPNQPQHFGDGTRLSIL.

This sequence joins TRBV29-1 and TRBJ1-4; the match to TRBD1 covers 7 bases. V lost 3 bases to trimming and J lost 4 bases; unmatched junction nucleotides: 5. Germline lookup yields CDR1 SQVTM and CDR2 ANQGSEA. The length of the CDR3 is 14 residues. The DNA for the CDR3 is TGCAGCGTTGACCCGGGACAGTGTAATGAAAAACTGTTTTTT. Translating gives CSVDPGQCNEKLFF.

The genes are TRBV4-1 and TRBJ1-2, with D hard to call. Germline V gene lookup returns CDR1 MGHRA and CDR2 YSYEKL. CDR3 size: 15 residues. V was pared by 1 base and J by 5 bases, with 14 bases between. The CDR3 protein is CASSQATPNPYGYTF. The CDR3 coding sequence is TGCGCCAGCAGCCAAGCCACCCCCAACCCTTATGGCTACACCTTC.

The V and J genes are TRBV11-3 and TRBJ1-2; D gene uncertain. The germline gives CDR1 SGHNT, CDR2 YENEEA. The V and J ends lost 5 bases and 5 bases respectively, with 21 bases between them. The CDR3 length is 16 residues. The CDR3 spells CASSRGRPNSEYGYTF. In DNA, the CDR3 is TGTGCCAGCAGCCGCGGCAGGCCCAACTCCGAATATGGCTACACCTTC.

The V and J genes are TRBV4-1 and TRBJ1-5; perhaps TRBD1 as D (6 bases). V lost 2 bases, J lost 4 bases, and 18 bases lay in between. Per the germline V gene, CDR1 is MGHRA and CDR2 is YSYEKL. The CDR3 is 17 amino acids. The CDR3 DNA reads as TGCGCCAGCAGCCAAACCACAGGGAATCTTGGGAATCAGCCCCAGCATTTT. It codes for CASSQTTGNLGNQPQHF.

The genes are TRBV6-6 and TRBJ2-5; 7 bases fit TRBD2. This CDR3 has 13 amino acids. Germline CDR1 and CDR2: MNHNY and SVGAGI (reference sequence). The V gene end was trimmed by 2 bases and the J gene end by 3 bases; junction bases not matched to a gene: 0. The CDR3 reads CASSYGGEETQYF. The CDR3, as DNA: TGTGCCAGCAGTTACGGGGGGGAAGAGACCCAGTACTTC.

The chain combines TRBV21-1 with TRBJ2-7; the table's D call TRBD2 went unverified against the DNA. TRBV21-1 is designated a pseudogene. The length of the CDR3 is 15 residues. The CDR3 reads CASRRRIIASYEQYF. The CDR3 coding sequence is TGTGCCAGCAGGCGCCGAATTATAGCCTCCTACGAGCAGTACTTC.

V and J are TRBV6-1 and TRBJ2-7, with 9 bases identical to TRBD1. The CDR3 sequence is 17 residues long. The germline V gene has CDR1 MNHNS and CDR2 SASEGT. With V trimmed by 1 base and J by 2 bases, 9 bases remained unmatched. DNA of the CDR3: TGTGCCAGCAGTGAAGAAGGTACAGGGGGCACCCCCTACGAGCAGTACTTC. This sequence encodes CASSEEGTGGTPYEQYF.

V usage is TRBV7-8 and J usage is TRBJ1-2; D possibly corresponds to TRBD1 (6 bases). CDR1 is SGHVS, CDR2 FQNEAQ, per germline. Trimming removed 1 base at V and 4 bases at J, with 22 bases between. CDR3 size: 18 residues. The CDR3: CASSLGGGEYHSFYGYTF. The CDR3 region has the DNA TGTGCCAGCAGCTTAGGAGGGGGGGAGTATCATTCCTTCTATGGCTACACCTTC.

CDR3 protein: CASSLASPVTDTQYF. CDR3 DNA: TGTGCCAGCAGTTTAGCTAGTCCTGTCACAGATACGCAGTATTTT. The chain has TRBV28 and TRBJ2-3; D is unresolved. Deletions cut 2 bases from V and 2 bases from J, with 11 bases between. The CDR3 extends over 15 amino acids. Looked up from germline, CDR1 is MDHEN and CDR2 is SYDVKM.

V is TRBV20-1 and J is TRBJ2-1; no clear D gene. This CDR3 is built from 11 residues. Germline V gene sequence: CDR1 DFQATT, CDR2 SNEGSKA (reference sequence). The CDR3 sequence: CSARFYNEQFF. In nucleotides, the CDR3 is TGCAGCGCCCGGTTCTACAATGAGCAGTTCTTC.

The V call is TRBV9, the J call TRBJ2-1, with 7 bases matching TRBD1. Germline V lookup: CDR1 SGDLS, CDR2 YYNGEE. The CDR3 sequence is 15 residues long. V lost 0 bases and J lost 2; bases outside the gene matches: 2. CDR3 bases: TGTGCCAGCAGCGTAGCGGGACAGCCCTACAATGAGCAGTTCTTC. It translates to CASSVAGQPYNEQFF.

Points on this clone: In the same sample, other DNA sequences code for this CDR3. The chain couples TRBV19 to TRBJ1-1; D is uncertain. The CDR3 has 11 amino acids. V was clipped by 3 bases and J by 5 bases, with 4 bases between them. CDR1 is LNHDA and CDR2 is SQIVND in the germline V gene (reference sequence). The CDR3 DNA reads as TGTGCCAGTAGTATTGGTACTGAAGCTTTCTTT. Encoded protein: CASSIGTEAFF.

The chain uses TRBV23-1 and TRBJ1-5; unclear D gene. TRBV23-1 is assigned to the ORF class and has an uncertain function. V lost 0 bases, J lost 7 bases, and 19 bases lay in between. CDR3 length equals 17 residues. CDR3 residues: CASSQSFRQPHLQPQHF. The CDR3 DNA reads TGCGCCAGCAGTCAATCGTTTAGGCAACCTCACCTACAGCCCCAGCATTTT.

The chain carries TRBV2 and TRBJ2-4, with D uncertain. This CDR3 region has 13 residues. The V gene's germline CDR1 is SNHLY and CDR2 FYNNEI. The V and J ends lost 2 bases and 7 bases respectively, with 9 bases between them. The CDR3 loop is CASSEYLRNIQYF. The CDR3 region has the DNA TGTGCCAGCAGTGAATACCTTCGGAACATTCAGTACTTC.

Notes on this clone: This CDR3 is also generated by other DNA sequences in the sample. The chain recombines TRBV9 with TRBJ2-1, with TRBD2 identical over 8 bases. V shed 2 bases and J 4 bases; nucleotides not matched to a gene: 2. The CDR3 contains 14 residues. Germline assignment: CDR1 SGDLS and CDR2 YYNGEE. CDR3 sequence reads: CASSVGGGYNEQFF. Written as DNA, the CDR3 is TGTGCCAGCAGCGTCGGCGGGGGGTACAATGAGCAGTTCTTC. Looking up the rest from reference TRBV9 and TRBJ2-1 gives the full variable domain: DSGVTQTPKHLITATGQRVTLRCSPRSGDLSVYWYQQSLDQGLQFLIQYYNGEERAKGNILERFSAQQFPDLHSELNLSSLELGDSALYFCASSVGGGYNEQFFGPGTRLTVL.

The chain links TRBV27 to TRBJ2-5; 7 positions agree with TRBD2. The trim removed 6 bases at V and 3 bases at J, leaving 4 bases unmatched. CDR3 length: 13 residues. The V gene's germline CDR1 is MNHEY and CDR2 SMNVEV (reference sequence). The CDR3 DNA reads TGTGCCAGCAGCCCTAGCGGAGAAGAGACCCAGTACTTC. This sequence encodes CASSPSGEETQYF.

The V and J genes are TRBV4-3 and TRBJ1-2; TRBD1 might be the D (5 bases). The germline gives CDR1 LGHNA, CDR2 YSLEER. This CDR3 has 15 amino acids. V was trimmed by 0 bases and J by 5 bases, leaving 13 bases between them. The CDR3 region is CASSQDRGTGYGYTF. The CDR3 DNA is TGCGCCAGCAGCCAAGATCGGGGGACGGGGTATGGCTACACCTTC.

The chain carries TRBV13 and TRBJ2-5; D not resolved. This CDR3 is built from 14 residues. CDR1 is PRHDT, CDR2 FYEKMQ, per germline (reference sequence). The V and J ends lost 3 bases and 1 base respectively, with 9 bases between them. Here the CDR3 reads CASSFRASQETQYF. CDR3 nucleotides: TGTGCCAGCAGCTTTCGAGCCTCCCAAGAGACCCAGTACTTC. The variable domain in full, with the rest retrieved from reference TRBV13 and TRBJ2-5, is AAGVIQSPRHLIKEKRETATLKCYPIPRHDTVYWYQQGPGQDPQFLISFYEKMQSDKGSIPDRFSAQQFSDYHSELNMSSLELGDSALYFCASSFRASQETQYFGPGTRLLVL.

About this clone itself: This sample includes further DNA sequences coding for the same CDR3. V is TRBV19 and J is TRBJ1-5; no definite D call. The CDR3 length is 15 residues. V was cut by 7 bases and J by 0 bases, with 13 bases left in between. Germline V gene data show CDR1 as LNHDA and CDR2 as SQIVND (reference sequence). CDR3 sequence reads: CASTPTGYSNQPQHF. CDR3 bases: TGTGCCAGTACTCCCACGGGTTATAGCAATCAGCCCCAGCATTTT.